The 15 T cell receptor beta chains presented below share a single source sample, sequenced in a study of cytomegalovirus exposure and HLA in healthy donors. Data came from immunoSEQ multiplex PCR; TCRdb stores just in-frame clones and leaves some out. The sample lists about 160,000 clones, just under 90% seen once, with 10% to 13% in the top ten. Sequencing used PBMCs. The receptors stem from a woman between 18 and 30 years old in good health and CMV-seropositive.

The chain links TRBV11-2 to TRBJ2-1; D remains unclear. CDR1 SGHAT and CDR2 FQNNGV come from the germline V gene. The CDR3 length is 13 residues. V dropped 5 bases and J dropped 4 bases, with 9 bases sitting between them. The CDR3 protein is CASSRGEYNEQFF. In DNA, the CDR3 is TGTGCCAGCAGCCGAGGTGAATACAATGAGCAGTTCTTC.

The J gene is TRBJ2-3, the V gene TRBV12-2; the table calls TRBD1, which could not be checked here. TRBV12-2 is a known pseudogene. This CDR3 is built from 16 residues. The CDR3 region is CASRTPGQGFEDTQYF. For the CDR3, the DNA is TGTGCAAGTCGCACCCCGGGACAGGGGTTCGAAGATACGCAGTATTTT.

The chain links TRBV5-1 to TRBJ2-5; 9 nucleotides align to TRBD2. Germline loops: CDR1 SGHRS, CDR2 YFSETQ. CDR3 length: 16 residues. J was trimmed by 1 base and V by 2 bases; bases with no gene match: 6. CDR3 amino acids: CASSLGTSQRQETQYF. In DNA, the CDR3 is TGCGCCAGCAGCTTAGGGACTAGCCAACGCCAAGAGACCCAGTACTTC.

J is TRBJ2-7 and V is TRBV14; 12 positions match TRBD2. V dropped 5 bases and J dropped 4; count of bases not matched to a gene: 6. This CDR3 region has 15 residues. Germline CDR1 reads SGHDN; CDR2 reads FVKESK. The CDR3: CASSLYGTSGYEQYF. CDR3 bases: TGTGCCAGCAGCTTATACGGGACTAGCGGGTACGAGCAGTACTTC.

CDR3 in amino acids: CASRFLGQDCYGYTF. CDR3 in DNA: TGTGCAAGTCGCTTTCTTGGACAGGACTGCTATGGCTACACCTTC. The V and J genes are TRBV12-2 and TRBJ1-2; the table's D call, TRBD1, has no DNA check behind it. TRBV12-2 is shown as a pseudogene. The CDR3 is 15 residues long.

The CDR3 sequence: CAIRQLLDNTGELFF. The CDR3 DNA reads as TGTGCCATCAGGCAGTTACTAGATAACACCGGGGAGCTGTTTTTT. The chain uses TRBV10-3 and TRBJ2-2, with D possibly TRBD2 on 5 matching bases. Germline V gene lookup returns CDR1 ENHRY and CDR2 SYGVKD. The V gene lost 6 bases and the J gene lost 2 bases, with 13 bases spanning the gap. CDR3 length equals 15 residues.

The chain uses TRBV19 and TRBJ2-1, with 7 bases that match TRBD2. This CDR3 has 15 amino acids. The trim removed 6 bases at V and 2 bases at J, leaving 7 bases unmatched. Per the germline V gene, CDR1 is LNHDA and CDR2 is SQIVND (reference sequence). The CDR3 region is CASRNRDYPYNEQFF. The CDR3 bases are TGTGCCAGTAGGAACCGGGACTACCCCTACAATGAGCAGTTCTTC. Together with reference TRBV19 and TRBJ2-1, the CDR3 gives the full variable domain: DGGITQSPKYLFRKEGQNVTLSCEQNLNHDAMYWYRQDPGQGLRLIYYSQIVNDFQKGDIAEGYSVSREKKESFPLTVTSAQKNPTAFYLCASRNRDYPYNEQFFGPGTRLTVL.

The rearrangement links TRBV7-2 to TRBJ1-3, with D uncertain. Germline CDR1 SGHTA, CDR2 FQGNSA. V dropped 1 base and J dropped 0 bases, with 4 bases sitting between them. This CDR3 contains 14 residues. The CDR3: CASSLDYSGNTIYF. The CDR3 DNA reads as TGTGCCAGCAGCTTAGACTACTCTGGAAACACCATATATTTT. The full variable domain, with the rest looked up from reference TRBV7-2 and TRBJ1-3, is GAGVSQSPSNKVTEKGKDVELRCDPISGHTALYWYRQSLGQGLEFLIYFQGNSAPDKSGLPSDRFSAERTGGSVSTLTIQRTQQEDSAVYLCASSLDYSGNTIYFGEGSWLTVV.

The chain employs TRBV19 and TRBJ2-1; D possibly corresponds to TRBD1 (6 bases). The V end was cut by 6 bases, the J end by 0 bases, with 12 bases between. The germline gives CDR1 LNHDA, CDR2 SQIVND (reference sequence). The CDR3 runs 15 residues. The CDR3 reads CASSSRGSSYNEQFF. CDR3 in DNA: TGTGCCAGTAGCAGCAGGGGCAGCTCCTACAATGAGCAGTTCTTC.

The rearrangement uses TRBV6-1 and TRBJ2-1; 12 bases line up with TRBD2. Germline CDR1 MNHNS, CDR2 SASEGT. V lost 6 bases, J lost 7 bases, and 4 bases stayed unmatched. The CDR3 runs to 14 residues. CDR3 DNA sequence: TGTGCCAGCAGGACGACTAGCGGGAGTAATGAGCAGTTCTTC. The encoded protein is CASRTTSGSNEQFF.

This clone turned up a few times. The chain carries TRBV9 and TRBJ2-7, with D tentatively TRBD2 (6 bases). Germline V gene lookup returns CDR1 SGDLS and CDR2 YYNGEE. With 0 bases removed from V and 2 bases from J, the gap between germline ends came to 9 bases. The CDR3 consists of 14 residues. The CDR3 spells CASSVAGETYEQYF. CDR3 coding DNA: TGTGCCAGCAGCGTAGCGGGGGAGACCTACGAGCAGTACTTC.

The genes are TRBV11-2 and TRBJ2-7, with 9 nucleotides matching TRBD2. Germline CDR1 and CDR2: SGHAT and FQNNGV. V trimming: 0 bases; J trimming: 6 bases; junction bases outside the gene matches: 9. The length of the CDR3 is 16 residues. The CDR3: CASSLEVAGASGEQYF. The CDR3 DNA reads TGTGCCAGCAGCTTAGAAGTAGCGGGAGCATCTGGCGAGCAGTACTTC.

The chain is built from TRBV11-3 and TRBJ1-1; D unresolved. The CDR3 is 14 amino acids. Germline assignment: CDR1 SGHNT and CDR2 YENEEA. The V gene lost 2 bases and the J gene lost 2 bases, with 9 bases spanning the gap. The chain's CDR3 is CASSLSQLNTEAFF. In nucleotides, the CDR3 is TGTGCCAGCAGCTTAAGTCAACTTAACACTGAAGCTTTCTTT. Using reference TRBV11-3 and TRBJ1-1 for the parts outside the CDR3, the full variable domain is EAGVVQSPRYKIIEKKQPVAFWCNPISGHNTLYWYLQNLGQGPELLIRYENEEAVDDSQLPKDRFSAERLKGVDSTLKIQPAELGDSAVYLCASSLSQLNTEAFFGQGTRLTVV.

V and J are TRBV12-5 and TRBJ1-2; TRBD1 matches 7 bases. Germline V gene data show CDR1 as LGHNT and CDR2 as FRNRAP. With 1 base clipped from V and 6 bases from J, the junction kept 5 bases outside the gene matches. The CDR3 has 14 residues. The CDR3 sequence: CASGLEGGTDGYTF. For the CDR3, the DNA is TGTGCTAGTGGTTTGGAGGGCGGGACAGATGGCTACACCTTC.

The J gene is TRBJ1-3, the V gene TRBV29-1; D unclear. This CDR3 has 14 residues. Germline lookup yields CDR1 SQVTM and CDR2 ANQGSEA. V dropped 4 bases and J dropped 3 bases, with 13 bases sitting between them. The CDR3 nucleotides read TGCAGCGTTGGCGCCCCGAGTTTTGGAAACACCATATATTTT. Its protein is CSVGAPSFGNTIYF.